The next 25 T cell receptor beta chains were all read from a single sample in a study of cytomegalovirus exposure and HLA in healthy donors. PCR involved 60 Vbeta and 13 Jbeta primers. Repertoires were generated with immunoSEQ multiplex PCR, while TCRdb's copy carries only in-frame clones and drops some. Of 80,000 to 100,000 clones in the sample, around three fifths were seen once. The sequencing sample was made of PBMCs. The receptors shown here come from a woman between 40 and 50 years old in good health and CMV-seropositive.

V is TRBV11-2 and J is TRBJ2-7; TRBD1 matches 7 bases. The CDR3 covers 14 residues. Trimming took 3 bases from V and 6 from J; bases not matched to a gene: 8. The germline V gene has CDR1 SGHAT and CDR2 FQNNGV. The CDR3 DNA follows: TGTGCCAGCAGCTTGAACAGGGGCGGTTCCGAGCAGTACTTC. Translation gives CASSLNRGGSEQYF.

This chain uses TRBV7-9 with TRBJ2-2; TRBD1 agrees at 11 bases. CDR1 is SEHNR and CDR2 is FQNEAQ in the germline V gene (reference sequence). The CDR3 spans 15 residues. V trimming: 11 bases; J trimming: 7 bases; junction bases outside the gene matches: 12. The CDR3 loop reads CARRERTGGDGELFF. The CDR3 bases are TGTGCCCGGAGAGAGCGGACAGGGGGCGACGGGGAGCTGTTTTTT.

This clone has just a few counts. The chain links TRBV7-2 to TRBJ2-1, with 7 bases matching TRBD2. Germline CDR1 SGHTA, CDR2 FQGNSA. J lost 9 bases, V lost 0 bases, and 8 bases had no gene match. The CDR3 length is 15 residues. The CDR3 here is CASSLALGEGSEQFF. The CDR3 DNA sequence: TGTGCCAGCAGCTTAGCGTTGGGGGAGGGCAGTGAGCAGTTCTTC.

The rearrangement links TRBV5-6 to TRBJ2-3; D may be TRBD1 (5 bases). Germline assignment: CDR1 SGHDT and CDR2 YYEEEE. This CDR3 spans 12 amino acids. Trimming left V 4 bases short and J 6 bases short, with 9 bases between. CDR3 in amino acids: CASSRGPDTQYF. CDR3 in DNA: TGTGCCAGCAGCAGGGGCCCGGATACGCAGTATTTT. The full variable domain, with the rest looked up from reference TRBV5-6 and TRBJ2-3, is DAGVTQSPTHLIKTRGQQVTLRCSPKSGHDTVSWYQQALGQGPQFIFQYYEEEERQRGNFPDRFSGHQFPNYSSELNVNALLLGDSALYLCASSRGPDTQYFGPGTRLTVL.

This clone was detected once. The J gene is TRBJ2-7, the V gene TRBV2; 11 bases fit TRBD1. Trimming at V came to 6 bases and at J to 4 bases, leaving 11 bases not matched to a gene. This CDR3 comprises 16 residues. Germline CDR1 is SNHLY and CDR2 is FYNNEI. The CDR3 DNA reads as TGTGCCAGCAGGGAGAGGGTTGGGACAGGGGGGTACGAGCAGTACTTC. Translation gives CASRERVGTGGYEQYF.

This chain connects TRBV6-1 to TRBJ1-1; unclear D gene. V dropped 1 base and J dropped 3 bases, with 12 bases sitting between them. Per the germline V gene, CDR1 is MNHNS and CDR2 is SASEGT. This CDR3 region has 15 residues. The DNA for the CDR3 is TGTGCCAGCAGTGAAGTAGTTGGGAGGCACACTGAAGCTTTCTTT. This sequence encodes CASSEVVGRHTEAFF.

The chain has TRBV19 and TRBJ1-5; D is possibly TRBD1 (6 bases). Germline CDR1 LNHDA, CDR2 SQIVND (reference sequence). V dropped 3 bases and J dropped 4 bases, with 13 bases sitting between them. The length of the CDR3 is 15 residues. CDR3 coding DNA: TGTGCCAGTAGTATCCAGGGGATCGCAAATCAGCCCCAGCATTTT. Amino acid sequence: CASSIQGIANQPQHF. The full variable domain, with the rest looked up from reference TRBV19 and TRBJ1-5, is DGGITQSPKYLFRKEGQNVTLSCEQNLNHDAMYWYRQDPGQGLRLIYYSQIVNDFQKGDIAEGYSVSREKKESFPLTVTSAQKNPTAFYLCASSIQGIANQPQHFGDGTRLSIL.

The chain recombines TRBV5-6 with TRBJ2-7, with TRBD1 matching 9 bases. From germline, CDR1 is SGHDT and CDR2 YYEEEE. J was trimmed by 5 bases and V by 4 bases; bases with no gene match: 7. This CDR3 is built from 14 residues. CDR3 DNA: TGTGCCAGCAGCGATACAGGGGGCCCCAACGAGCAGTACTTC. Translation gives CASSDTGGPNEQYF.

DNA for the CDR3: TGTGCCAGCAGCGTACGGGGTTATAACACCGGGGAGCTGTTTTTT. It codes for CASSVRGYNTGELFF. This chain links TRBV9 with TRBJ2-2; perhaps TRBD2 as D (5 bases). The CDR3 has 15 amino acids. Germline-derived CDR1 and CDR2 are SGDLS and YYNGEE. Between the trimmed V and J ends, which lost 1 base and 2 bases, there was a span of 9 bases. The full variable domain, its missing parts supplied by reference TRBV9 and TRBJ2-2, is DSGVTQTPKHLITATGQRVTLRCSPRSGDLSVYWYQQSLDQGLQFLIQYYNGEERAKGNILERFSAQQFPDLHSELNLSSLELGDSALYFCASSVRGYNTGELFFGEGSRLTVL.

This clone appeared a few times. V gene TRBV6-5 combines with J gene TRBJ1-1; D is unresolved. The germline V gene encodes CDR1 MNHEY and CDR2 SVGAGI. V lost 6 bases to trimming and J lost 4 bases, with 15 bases between them. There are 14 residues in the CDR3. The CDR3 DNA reads TGTGCCAGCAGCGCGGATACTTTGGGCACTGAAGCTTTCTTT. Its protein product is CASSADTLGTEAFF.

CDR3 sequence reads: CASSATDEQFF. Here the CDR3 DNA reads TGTGCCAGCAGTGCCACGGATGAGCAGTTCTTC. The chain combines TRBV7-9 with TRBJ2-1; no definite D call. Per the germline V gene, CDR1 is SEHNR and CDR2 is FQNEAQ (reference sequence). V was clipped by 6 bases and J by 8 bases, with 8 bases between them. The CDR3 sequence is 11 residues long.

The V call is TRBV9, the J call TRBJ2-7, with D possibly TRBD1 on 6 matching bases. Trimming left V 7 bases short and J 3 bases short, with 14 bases between. The CDR3 is made up of 13 amino acids. The germline gives CDR1 SGDLS, CDR2 YYNGEE. CDR3 sequence reads: CASCNRVRYEQYF. For the CDR3, the DNA is TGTGCCAGCTGTAACAGGGTTCGCTACGAGCAGTACTTC. Filled out from reference TRBV9 and TRBJ2-7, the complete variable domain reads DSGVTQTPKHLITATGQRVTLRCSPRSGDLSVYWYQQSLDQGLQFLIQYYNGEERAKGNILERFSAQQFPDLHSELNLSSLELGDSALYFCASCNRVRYEQYFGPGTRLTVT.

This chain's CDR3 is CASSPGSWSTDTQYF. The CDR3 region has the DNA TGTGCCAGCTCACCAGGGAGTTGGAGCACAGATACGCAGTATTTT. This chain connects TRBV18 to TRBJ2-3, with D possibly being TRBD2 (5 bases). The CDR3 contains 15 residues. CDR1 and CDR2 from the germline V gene are KGHSH and LQKENI. V lost 2 bases, J lost 0 bases, and 9 bases lay in between.

The V and J genes are TRBV6-1 and TRBJ2-1, with TRBD2 identical over 12 bases. Germline V lookup: CDR1 MNHNS, CDR2 SASEGT. The CDR3 is 16 amino acids. J lost 8 bases, V lost 3 bases, and 8 bases had no gene match. The CDR3 DNA reads TGTGCCAGCAGTGATATGGGACTAGCGGGTGTGGATGAGCAGTTCTTC. Amino acids: CASSDMGLAGVDEQFF.

The chain combines TRBV6-5 with TRBJ2-3; no clear D gene. V was trimmed by 4 bases and J by 0 bases, leaving 5 bases between them. CDR3 length: 13 amino acids. Germline V gene lookup returns CDR1 MNHEY and CDR2 SVGAGI. The CDR3 DNA follows: TGTGCCAGCAGTTCCCCTAGCACAGATACGCAGTATTTT. Protein sequence: CASSSPSTDTQYF.

The chain carries TRBV28 and TRBJ2-5; maybe TRBD1 (6 bases). V dropped 5 bases and J dropped 2 bases, with 12 bases sitting between them. Germline V lookup: CDR1 MDHEN, CDR2 SYDVKM. The CDR3 runs to 14 residues. The CDR3 sequence is CASSPYREQETQYF. In nucleotides, the CDR3 is TGTGCCAGCAGTCCGTACAGGGAACAAGAGACCCAGTACTTC.

This chain connects TRBV6-7 to TRBJ2-7; tentatively, D is TRBD1 (6 bases). TRBV6-7 is an open reading frame, and its role is uncertain. The CDR3 runs to 16 residues. The germline V and J ends were trimmed by 6 bases and 5 bases, with 23 bases remaining between them. CDR3 in DNA: TGTGCCAGCAGCCCAACAGGGAAAGGCCATAGCAACGAGCAGTACTTC. This encodes CASSPTGKGHSNEQYF.

This clone was seen more than once but under ten times. The genes are TRBV7-2 and TRBJ1-1; the D is unclear. The CDR3 is 14 residues long. The ends were cut back, 1 base at V and 2 bases at J, with 8 bases in the middle. Germline-derived CDR1 and CDR2 are SGHTA and FQGNSA. The CDR3: CASSLVATNTEAFF. Written as DNA, the CDR3 is TGTGCCAGCAGCTTAGTGGCGACAAACACTGAAGCTTTCTTT. The full variable domain, rest sourced from reference TRBV7-2 and TRBJ1-1, is GAGVSQSPSNKVTEKGKDVELRCDPISGHTALYWYRQSLGQGLEFLIYFQGNSAPDKSGLPSDRFSAERTGGSVSTLTIQRTQQEDSAVYLCASSLVATNTEAFFGQGTRLTVV.

The chain links TRBV25-1 to TRBJ2-1; TRBD2 might be the D (6 bases). Germline CDR1 MGHDK, CDR2 SYGVNS. There are 15 residues in the CDR3. The V gene lost 3 bases and the J gene lost 3 bases, with 12 bases spanning the gap. In nucleotides, the CDR3 is TGTGCCAGCAGTGACATTGGCGGGGACTACAATGAGCAGTTCTTC. Its protein product is CASSDIGGDYNEQFF.

V and J are TRBV27 and TRBJ2-7; 13 nucleotides line up with TRBD2. This CDR3 has 19 residues. Trimming cost V 4 bases and J 7 bases; bases outside gene matches: 19. Per the germline V gene, CDR1 is MNHEY and CDR2 is SMNVEV (reference sequence). CDR3 nucleotides: TGTGCCAGCAGTTATGGACGCCCGGGACTAGCGGGGTCCTCTGGGGAGCAGTACTTC. It translates to CASSYGRPGLAGSSGEQYF.

The V call is TRBV2, the J call TRBJ1-1; 9 positions match TRBD1. V lost 5 bases, J lost 6 bases, and 4 bases stayed unmatched. Germline V gene data show CDR1 as SNHLY and CDR2 as FYNNEI. The CDR3 is 13 amino acids. The CDR3 sequence: CASSKQGAAEAFF. The CDR3 DNA reads TGTGCCAGCAGTAAACAGGGGGCGGCTGAAGCTTTCTTT.

Notes on this clone: The junction departs from germline at one end; a sequencing error may be responsible. The V gene is TRBV7-9, the J gene TRBJ1-1, with 7 bases that match TRBD1. CDR3 length equals 11 residues. CDR1 is SEHNR and CDR2 is FQNEAQ in the germline V gene (reference sequence). The CDR3: CASSRDSSIQF. The CDR3 region has the DNA TGTGCCAGCAGTCGGGACAGTTCTATTCAATTT.

The rearrangement uses TRBV7-6 and TRBJ2-7; no firm D call. Trimming removed 5 bases from V and 3 bases from J, with 14 bases in between. Germline loops: CDR1 SGHVS, CDR2 FNYEAQ. The CDR3 contains 14 residues. CDR3 amino acids: CASSETPTDYEQYF. The CDR3 DNA reads TGTGCCAGCAGCGAGACTCCCACGGACTACGAGCAGTACTTC.

The genes are TRBV28 and TRBJ1-2; 9 bases are a match to TRBD1. After removal of 6 bases from V and 5 bases from J, the junction contained 10 bases not matched to a gene. This CDR3 is 15 amino acids long. Germline V gene lookup returns CDR1 MDHEN and CDR2 SYDVKM. CDR3 sequence (DNA): TGTGCCAGCAGCCCGGGGGGACAGGGCCCTTATGGCTACACCTTC. It is translated as CASSPGGQGPYGYTF.

This chain joins TRBV19 and TRBJ2-7, with 9 positions matching TRBD1. Trimming at V came to 5 bases and at J to 2 bases, leaving 7 bases not matched to a gene. The CDR3 spans 15 residues. The germline V gene encodes CDR1 LNHDA and CDR2 SQIVND (reference sequence). The CDR3 sequence is CASSPRTGATYEQYF. DNA for the CDR3: TGTGCCAGTAGTCCCCGGACAGGGGCCACCTACGAGCAGTACTTC.